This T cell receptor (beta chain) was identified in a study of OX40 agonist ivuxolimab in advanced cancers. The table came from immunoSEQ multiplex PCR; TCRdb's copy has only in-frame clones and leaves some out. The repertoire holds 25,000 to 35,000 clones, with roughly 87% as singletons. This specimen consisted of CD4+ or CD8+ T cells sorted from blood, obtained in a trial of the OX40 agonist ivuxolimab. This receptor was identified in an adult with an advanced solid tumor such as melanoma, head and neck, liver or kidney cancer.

The CDR3 is CASWDRGTYEQYF. CDR3 DNA sequence: TGTGCCAGCTGGGACAGGGGGACCTACGAGCAGTACTTC. This chain uses TRBV27 with TRBJ2-7, with 11 bases aligning to TRBD1. V lost 8 bases, J lost 2 bases, and 2 bases stayed unmatched. In germline, CDR1 is MNHEY, CDR2 SMNVEV (reference sequence). The length of the CDR3 is 13 residues.